This TCR beta chain stems from a study of blood T cell repertoires in COVID-19. V lost 0 bases, J lost 2 bases, and 26 bases lay in between. The CDR3 consists of 20 residues. Per the germline V gene, CDR1 is LGHNA and CDR2 is YNFKEQ. Sequencing used immunoSEQ multiplex PCR; TCRdb keeps in-frame clones, though not all of them. Of approximately 290,000 clones listed, approximately 90% are singletons. The chain carries TRBV4-2 and TRBJ2-7; maybe TRBD1 (9 bases). The sequenced sample consisted of PBMCs or T cells enriched from blood (not recorded which). The sequence came from a woman in her thirties who had recovered from COVID-19. CDR3 protein: CASSQDDGTGLQLAAYEQYF. CDR3 coding DNA: TGTGCCAGCAGCCAAGATGACGGGACAGGGCTTCAACTAGCGGCCTACGAGCAGTACTTC.